This T cell receptor beta chain was observed in a study of blood T cell repertoires in COVID-19. This clone has just one count. The CDR3 consists of 17 residues. Trimming removed 3 bases from V and 1 base from J, with 13 bases in between. Germline V gene sequence: CDR1 MNHNS, CDR2 SASEGT. In the authors' workflow: Reference gene primer amplification yielded estimated nucleated cell counts. Sequencing was performed with immunoSEQ multiplex PCR; in TCRdb, only in-frame clones are kept and a portion is missing. The V and J calls and the clone size are those of that table, but D and trimming were determined from the DNA. The sample yields around 460,000 clones, approximately 90% seen once.

V gene TRBV6-1 combines with J gene TRBJ1-6; TRBD1 might be the D (5 bases). This clonotype was sampled from a man aged 18-30 years with COVID-19, enrolled during active disease. Sequenced material: peripheral blood. The CDR3 spells CASSEVRARSYNSPLHF. DNA of the CDR3: TGTGCCAGCAGTGAGGTCAGGGCGAGATCCTATAATTCACCCCTCCACTTT.